The clone carrying this T cell receptor (beta chain) was counted between two and nine times. Its antigen remains unidentified. This CDR3 is built from 13 residues. CDR1 is SQVTM and CDR2 is ANQGSEA in the germline V gene. The ends lost 7 bases at V and 6 bases at J; junction bases unmatched: 4. Healthy Caucasians from Russia aged about 6 to 90 served as donors. A second 7 to 11 cycle PCR used barcoded and J-beta primers. Each sample yielded at least 2.5 million CDR3-containing paired-end reads. Via MiXCR, TCRdb re-called the 5' RACE reads, giving one row per CDR3 protein. The table has approximately 810,000 distinct CDR3 sequences, 35% to 40% seen once. This sample is drawn from a study of blood T cells in healthy people across ages. Study-level findings and limits: Getting older went along with TCR beta diversity per million T cells dropping roughly linearly.

V usage is TRBV29-1 and J usage is TRBJ2-1, with 12 bases lining up with TRBD2. The sample consisted of blood. This receptor was identified in a man aged 18 to 29 in good health. Written as DNA, the CDR3 is TGCAGCGGGGGGACTAGCGGGCGCAATGAGCAGTTCTTC. This gives the protein CSGGTSGRNEQFF.